This is a list of T cell receptor beta chains from one sample in a study of spatial heterogeneity in lung cancer. TCRdb reanalysed the 5' RACE reads using MiXCR and keeps one entry per CDR3 protein. Of approximately 49,000 distinct CDR3 sequences in the sample, roughly 5% were seen once. The sequences come from PBMCs, collected at surgery. The receptors were gathered from a male donor with early-stage non-small cell lung cancer. The CDR3 runs from the conserved cysteine through the conserved F or W. A D gene is named only where the DNA matches it firmly. Only part of the rows carry a size: once, few, many, or a class if the clone is expanded.

TRBJ2-5,TRBV12-3/TRBV12-4,many,-,CASSFTADPKTQYF,TGTGCCAGCAGTTTTACCGCAGACCCCAAGACCCAGTACTTC
TRBJ2-5,TRBV7-9,few,TRBD2,CASSFGGSGDPTETQYF,TGTGCCAGCAGCTTCGGCGGGAGTGGGGATCCTACGGAGACCCAGTACTTC
TRBJ2-7,TRBV12-5,many,TRBD2,CASGRGLTYEQYF,TGTGCTAGTGGCCGGGGACTAACCTACGAGCAGTACTTC
TRBJ2-2,TRBV7-2,many,-,CASSLRGGDGELFF,TGTGCCAGCAGCTTAAGAGGAGGGGACGGGGAGCTGTTTTTT
TRBJ2-7,TRBV6-2/TRBV6-3,many,-,CASSYGGAGISYEQYF,TGTGCCAGCAGTTACGGGGGTGCGGGAATTTCCTACGAGCAGTACTTC
TRBJ2-4,TRBV20-1,many,-,CSVKAQGSSYF,TGCAGTGTCAAAGCCCAGGGTTCGTCGTACTTC
TRBJ2-1,TRBV6-2/TRBV6-3,few,TRBD2,CASRRLAGDRNEQFF,TGTGCCAGCAGGCGCCTAGCGGGAGATCGGAATGAGCAGTTCTTC
TRBJ2-1,TRBV7-2,many,TRBD2,CASSTPGTSAHNEQFF,TGTGCCAGCAGCACACCCGGGACTAGCGCCCACAATGAGCAGTTCTTC
TRBJ2-1,TRBV5-5,many,-,CASSPLLNEQFF,TGTGCCAGCAGCCCCCTCCTTAATGAGCAGTTCTTC
TRBJ2-4,TRBV9,many,TRBD1,CASSVSGTGSDWDIQYF,TGTGCCAGCAGCGTATCAGGGACAGGGTCGGACTGGGACATTCAGTACTTC
TRBJ2-3,TRBV5-1,many,-,CASSSSGHLTDTQYF,TGCGCCAGCAGCAGTTCGGGACACCTCACAGATACGCAGTATTTT
TRBJ1-5,TRBV4-1,many,-,CASSQDSGHNQPQHF,TGCGCCAGCAGCCAAGATTCGGGCCACAATCAGCCCCAGCATTTT
TRBJ2-7,TRBV27,many,-,CASRLFREVHEQYF,TGTGCCAGCAGACTCTTCAGGGAGGTACACGAGCAGTACTTC
TRBJ1-5,TRBV6-1,many,-,CASSASPHSNQPQHF,TGTGCCAGCAGTGCGAGTCCCCATAGCAATCAGCCCCAGCATTTT
TRBJ2-1,TRBV19,many,-,CASSPSDFPYNEQFF,TGTGCCAGTAGTCCCTCGGACTTTCCCTACAATGAGCAGTTCTTC
TRBJ2-7,TRBV7-6,many,TRBD2,CASSLALAGGPDEQYF,TGTGCCAGCAGCTTAGCTTTAGCGGGAGGGCCCGACGAGCAGTACTTC
TRBJ1-5,TRBV28,many,-,CASSSGAQPQHF,TGTGCCAGCAGTTCAGGGGCGCAGCCCCAGCATTTT
TRBJ2-1,TRBV19,many,TRBD2,CASSSGEREGPQFF,TGTGCCAGTAGTAGTGGCGAGCGGGAGGGCCCGCAGTTCTTC
TRBJ1-1,TRBV5-1,-,-,CASSGQQGENTEAFF,TGCGCCAGCAGCGGTCAGCAGGGAGAGAACACTGAAGCTTTCTTT
TRBJ1-5,TRBV24-1,many,-,CATSDFSVPQPQHF,TGTGCCACCAGTGATTTCTCGGTGCCCCAGCCCCAGCATTTT
TRBJ2-3,TRBV20-1,many,TRBD2,CSPTLAAGGSDTQYF,TGCAGTCCGACCCTGGCGGCGGGAGGTTCAGATACGCAGTATTTT
TRBJ2-1,TRBV6-1,many,TRBD2,CASSEVPVLAGGYNEQFF,TGTGCCAGCAGTGAAGTCCCAGTGCTAGCGGGAGGCTACAATGAGCAGTTCTTC
TRBJ2-1,TRBV7-2,many,TRBD2,CASSLAGGNEQFF,TGTGCCAGCAGCTTGGCGGGAGGCAATGAGCAGTTCTTC
TRBJ2-4,TRBV20-1,many,-,CSAIPLGGAKNIQYF,TGCAGTGCCATCCCTTTGGGAGGAGCCAAAAACATTCAGTACTTC
TRBJ2-1,TRBV18,few,-,CASSRLEGGGYNEQFF,TGTGCCAGCTCACGACTGGAAGGAGGAGGGTACAATGAGCAGTTCTTC
TRBJ1-1,TRBV7-9,many,-,CASSLQGWNTEAFF,TGTGCCAGCAGTTTGCAGGGTTGGAACACTGAAGCTTTCTTT
TRBJ2-7,TRBV19,many,TRBD2,CASSGGLAVFYEQYF,TGTGCCAGTAGTGGGGGACTAGCGGTCTTCTACGAGCAGTACTTC
TRBJ2-5,TRBV20-1,many,-,CSAAGALLTGETQYF,TGCAGTGCTGCAGGGGCCCTTCTAACAGGGGAGACCCAGTACTTC
TRBJ2-3,TRBV7-9,many,TRBD1,CASSPRGLSTDTQYF,TGTGCCAGCAGCCCAAGGGGGCTTAGCACAGATACGCAGTATTTT
TRBJ2-7,TRBV12-3/TRBV12-4,-,-,CASSPPRDPPYEQYF,TGTGCCAGCAGTCCCCCCAGGGATCCCCCTTACGAGCAGTACTTC
TRBJ2-2,TRBV10-3,many,TRBD1,CAILREDRGNTGELFF,TGTGCCATCTTACGAGAGGACAGGGGCAACACCGGGGAGCTGTTTTTT
TRBJ2-1,TRBV20-1,many,TRBD2,CSAKRTSGRTEQFF,TGCAGTGCTAAGAGGACTAGCGGGAGGACCGAGCAGTTCTTC
TRBJ2-5,TRBV29-1,many,TRBD1,CSVGMGQWGETQYF,TGCAGCGTGGGTATGGGACAGTGGGGAGAGACCCAGTACTTC
TRBJ2-5,TRBV29-1,many,TRBD1,CSVATLTGGDQETQYF,TGCAGCGTTGCTACACTGACAGGGGGGGACCAAGAGACCCAGTACTTC